This T cell receptor beta chain emerged from a study of T cell responses to AZD1222 COVID-19 vaccine. Sequencing used immunoSEQ multiplex PCR; TCRdb keeps in-frame clones, though not all of them. This table holds under 150,000 clones, 70% to 90% found once. This clone has more than one count but fewer than ten. Material: peripheral blood, obtained on day 0 of AZD1222 vaccination. The receptor's source is an adult in good health.

The CDR3 loop reads CAWTTYRYTEAFF. As DNA, the CDR3 is TGTGCCTGGACAACATACAGATACACTGAAGCTTTCTTT. The chain has TRBV30 and TRBJ1-1; D not certain. CDR1 is GTSNPN and CDR2 is SVGIG in the germline V gene (reference sequence). V was trimmed by 4 bases and J by 3 bases, leaving 12 bases between them. This CDR3 contains 13 residues.